Shown below are 30 T cell receptor beta chains from a single sample sequenced in a study of cytotoxic CD8 clonotypes in ibrutinib-treated CLL. The table came from immunoSEQ multiplex PCR; TCRdb's copy has only in-frame clones and leaves some out. Of about 160,000 clones in the sample, over 65% were seen once. The starting material was PBMCs, obtained after 12 months of ibrutinib treatment. These TCRs come from a human donor with chronic lymphocytic leukemia.

The genes are TRBV28 and TRBJ2-1; D not resolved. CDR1 and CDR2 from the germline V gene are MDHEN and SYDVKM. The V end was cut by 3 bases, the J end by 3 bases, with 9 bases between. The CDR3 contains 14 residues. The DNA for the CDR3 is TGTGCCAGCAGTTTCCCCAGGAGCTACAATGAGCAGTTCTTC. This translates into CASSFPRSYNEQFF.

The gene calls are TRBV29-1 and TRBJ2-3; D is possibly TRBD2 (5 bases). The length of the CDR3 is 12 residues. Germline-derived CDR1 and CDR2 are SQVTM and ANQGSEA. Trimming shortened V by 2 bases and J by 4 bases, and 7 bases separated the two germline ends. CDR3 bases: TGCAGCGTTGAACTAGCCTCAGATACGCAGTATTTT. This gives the protein CSVELASDTQYF.

This rearrangement joins TRBV6-1 to TRBJ1-2, with D possibly being TRBD1 (6 bases). This CDR3 is 15 amino acids long. Germline CDR1 and CDR2: MNHNS and SASEGT. The V gene lost 1 base and the J gene lost 6 bases, with 15 bases spanning the gap. The chain's CDR3 is CASSEVGGQGDGYTF. Here the CDR3 DNA reads TGTGCCAGCAGTGAAGTCGGGGGGCAGGGCGATGGCTACACCTTC.

The chain recombines TRBV9 with TRBJ1-2; weak D call: TRBD1 (6 bases). This CDR3 is built from 15 residues. V gave up 3 bases and J gave up 4 bases, with 16 bases separating them. The germline CDR1 and CDR2 sequences are SGDLS and YYNGEE. The CDR3 reads CASSATGDRSYGYTF. CDR3 DNA sequence: TGTGCCAGCAGCGCGACGGGTGACAGGTCCTATGGCTACACCTTC.

The chain joins TRBV29-1 to TRBJ1-2; 7 positions match TRBD1. The V gene's germline CDR1 is SQVTM and CDR2 ANQGSEA. The CDR3 extends over 13 amino acids. V lost 7 bases to trimming and J lost 2 bases; unmatched junction nucleotides: 7. In DNA, the CDR3 is TGCAGCGCCACGACAGGGTGGAACTATGGCTACACCTTC. This codes for CSATTGWNYGYTF.

The J gene is TRBJ1-2, the V gene TRBV28; D gene ambiguous. V lost 7 bases, J lost 4 bases, and 10 bases lay in between. Germline V gene lookup returns CDR1 MDHEN and CDR2 SYDVKM. This CDR3 has 12 residues. The CDR3 sequence: CASTLRGYGYTF. The CDR3 region has the DNA TGTGCCAGCACCTTGAGAGGCTATGGCTACACCTTC.

V usage is TRBV2 and J usage is TRBJ2-2; 11 bases match TRBD2. Unmatched junction bases numbered 5, after V lost 2 bases and J lost 0 bases. In germline, CDR1 is SNHLY, CDR2 FYNNEI. This CDR3 contains 18 residues. As DNA, the CDR3 is TGTGCCAGCAGTGAACCGACTAGCGGGGCCCCGAACACCGGGGAGCTGTTTTTT. Residues: CASSEPTSGAPNTGELFF.

The chain links TRBV5-4 to TRBJ1-2, with D unclear. Trimming cost V 0 bases and J 7 bases, with 7 bases left between them. The V gene's germline CDR1 is SGHNT and CDR2 YYREEE (reference sequence). This CDR3 has 12 amino acids. The chain's CDR3 is CASSLESSGYTF. The CDR3 DNA follows: TGTGCCAGCAGCTTGGAGAGCTCTGGCTACACCTTC.

The rearrangement joins TRBV4-2 to TRBJ2-5, with D possibly matching TRBD2 (6 bases). The CDR3 sequence is 15 residues long. Trimming took 0 bases from V and 2 from J, leaving 10 bases between them. Germline assignment: CDR1 LGHNA and CDR2 YNFKEQ. The CDR3 sequence is CASSQDPSVQETQYF. DNA for the CDR3: TGTGCCAGCAGCCAAGACCCTAGCGTACAAGAGACCCAGTACTTC.

This clone was seen a handful of times. The chain recombines TRBV30 with TRBJ1-2; D is possibly TRBD1 (6 bases). The CDR3 extends over 15 amino acids. V gave up 5 bases and J gave up 6 bases, with 22 bases separating them. Germline CDR1 GTSNPN, CDR2 SVGIG (reference sequence). Written as DNA, the CDR3 is TGTGCCTGGCGTGGGGGGGACAACGGAGTCGATGGCTACACCTTC. It specifies CAWRGGDNGVDGYTF.

This clone was observed at least ten times. The genes are TRBV28 and TRBJ1-2, with D tentatively TRBD1 (5 bases). Germline V gives CDR1 MDHEN, CDR2 SYDVKM. V lost 5 bases to trimming and J lost 7 bases, with 17 bases between them. The CDR3 covers 14 residues. Written as DNA, the CDR3 is TGTGCCAGCAGTCGACTTTCCGGGACTATTGGCTACACCTTC. Protein product: CASSRLSGTIGYTF.

This clone was detected only a few times. The chain combines TRBV5-6 with TRBJ1-3; D is unclear. The germline gives CDR1 SGHDT, CDR2 YYEEEE. Trimming shortened V by 4 bases and J by 4 bases, and 9 bases separated the two germline ends. The CDR3 consists of 13 residues. Here the CDR3 reads CASSPGLGNTIYF. In nucleotides, the CDR3 is TGTGCCAGCAGCCCTGGACTGGGAAACACCATATATTTT.

The V and J genes are TRBV11-1 and TRBJ1-2; TRBD1 is a possible D gene (5 bases). Trimming shortened V by 4 bases and J by 3 bases, and 15 bases separated the two germline ends. This CDR3 is 15 amino acids long. CDR1 is SGHAT and CDR2 is FQDESV in the germline V gene (reference sequence). The CDR3 loop is CASSYPGPAYYGYTF. As DNA, the CDR3 is TGTGCCAGCAGCTACCCGGGGCCGGCCTACTATGGCTACACCTTC.

The rearrangement uses TRBV4-1 and TRBJ1-3, with 7 bases fitting TRBD1. Trimming took 4 bases from V and 4 from J; bases not matched to a gene: 10. Looked up from germline, CDR1 is MGHRA and CDR2 is YSYEKL. This CDR3 is built from 16 residues. CDR3: CASSPPGTALGNTIYF. CDR3 nucleotides: TGCGCCAGCAGCCCCCCCGGGACAGCGCTAGGAAACACCATATATTTT.

The CDR3: CASSPPSGTFPGEQFF. CDR3 sequence (DNA): TGTGCCAGCAGCCCACCTTCCGGGACGTTCCCTGGAGAGCAGTTCTTC. The genes are TRBV7-2 and TRBJ2-1; D tentatively fits TRBD1 or TRBD2 (5 bases each). CDR1 SGHTA and CDR2 FQGNSA come from the germline V gene. The CDR3 consists of 16 residues. Trimming removed 5 bases from V and 10 bases from J, with 24 bases in between.

V gene TRBV30 combines with J gene TRBJ1-5; 12 positions agree with TRBD1. This CDR3 is 15 amino acids long. With 3 bases clipped from V and 1 base from J, the junction kept 1 base outside the gene matches. Looked up from germline, CDR1 is GTSNPN and CDR2 is SVGIG (reference sequence). Written as DNA, the CDR3 is TGTGCCTGGAGGGGGACAGGGGGCAGCAATCAGCCCCAGCATTTT. Translated: CAWRGTGGSNQPQHF.

Only a few counts were recorded for this clone. V is TRBV7-9 and J is TRBJ1-1; D uncertain. CDR1 and CDR2 (germline): SEHNR, FQNEAQ (reference sequence). Trimming removed 4 bases from V and 0 bases from J, with 9 bases in between. The CDR3 consists of 14 residues. CDR3 sequence (DNA): TGTGCCAGCAGCTCAAAGGACTTGAACACTGAAGCTTTCTTT. This gives the protein CASSSKDLNTEAFF.

This clone turned up a few times. The chain is built from TRBV4-1 and TRBJ1-4; TRBD1 agrees at 8 bases. This CDR3 has 15 amino acids. The V and J ends lost 0 bases and 8 bases, in that order; junction bases with no gene match: 5. Germline CDR1 is MGHRA and CDR2 is YSYEKL. CDR3 DNA sequence: TGCGCCAGCAGCCAAGATAGGACAGGGACCGAAAAACTGTTTTTT. This codes for CASSQDRTGTEKLFF.

The chain links TRBV5-1 to TRBJ2-3; D unclear. V was pared by 0 bases and J by 0 bases, with 5 bases between. This CDR3 spans 14 amino acids. CDR1 and CDR2 (germline): SGHRS, YFSETQ. The CDR3 loop is CASSLGDSTDTQYF. In nucleotides, the CDR3 is TGCGCCAGCAGCTTGGGTGATAGCACAGATACGCAGTATTTT. The full variable domain, rest sourced from reference TRBV5-1 and TRBJ2-3, is KAGVTQTPRYLIKTRGQQVTLSCSPISGHRSVSWYQQTPGQGLQFLFEYFSETQRNKGNFPGRFSGRQFSNSRSEMNVSTLELGDSALYLCASSLGDSTDTQYFGPGTRLTVL.

This chain joins TRBV29-1 and TRBJ2-2, with 7 nucleotides matching TRBD1. CDR1 and CDR2 (germline): SQVTM, ANQGSEA. Trimming took 5 bases from V and 5 from J; bases not matched to a gene: 14. The CDR3 has 16 residues. The CDR3 loop reads CSVFRGEGARTGELFF. In DNA, the CDR3 is TGCAGCGTTTTCCGTGGTGAGGGGGCGCGGACCGGGGAGCTGTTTTTT.

This clone has just one count. This chain links TRBV7-2 with TRBJ2-3; D tentatively fits TRBD1 or TRBD2 (5 bases each). Trimming took 4 bases from V and 6 from J, leaving 26 bases between them. CDR3 length: 18 amino acids. Germline V gives CDR1 SGHTA, CDR2 FQGNSA. The CDR3 nucleotides read TGTGCCAGCAGCTCCTCAGACCGGGACCCAAGCTATGCGGATACGCAGTATTTT. This translates into CASSSSDRDPSYADTQYF.

The sample holds one count of this clone. V usage is TRBV11-2 and J usage is TRBJ2-7, with TRBD2 identical over 8 bases. This CDR3 has 15 amino acids. Unmatched junction bases numbered 8, after V lost 5 bases and J lost 2 bases. Germline assignment: CDR1 SGHAT and CDR2 FQNNGV. The DNA of the CDR3 is TGTGCCAGCAGCGACCCAGCGGGGGACACCTACGAGCAGTACTTC. Translating it yields CASSDPAGDTYEQYF.

The CDR3 loop reads CASRSPGGNTIYF. Here the CDR3 DNA reads TGTGCCAGCAGGAGTCCGGGTGGAAACACCATATATTTT. V is TRBV6-5 and J is TRBJ1-3; D gene unclear. Trimming took off 6 bases at V and 3 bases at J, with 9 bases between the two ends. From germline, CDR1 is MNHEY and CDR2 SVGAGI. This CDR3 comprises 13 residues.

The chain carries TRBV5-1 and TRBJ1-1; D gene uncertain. CDR1 SGHRS and CDR2 YFSETQ come from the germline V gene. This CDR3 has 15 amino acids. Deletions cut 4 bases from V and 0 bases from J, with 13 bases between. For the CDR3, the DNA is TGCGCCAGCAGCCCGCAAACACTTATGAACACTGAAGCTTTCTTT. It codes for CASSPQTLMNTEAFF.

The chain uses TRBV5-6 and TRBJ2-5; D may be TRBD2 (6 bases). From germline, CDR1 is SGHDT and CDR2 YYEEEE. CDR3 length: 15 residues. V lost 4 bases and J lost 4, with 17 bases in between. CDR3 DNA: TGTGCCAGCAGCAAACCTCGCGGGGAGTCAGAGACCCAGTACTTC. Its protein is CASSKPRGESETQYF.

The V and J genes are TRBV4-1 and TRBJ1-2; TRBD1 aligns across 8 bases. Germline V CDR1 and CDR2: MGHRA, YSYEKL. Trimming removed 1 base from V and 4 bases from J; junction bases left unmatched: 5. The CDR3 extends over 15 amino acids. This chain's CDR3 is CASSQGSGGGYGYTF. For the CDR3, the DNA is TGCGCCAGCAGCCAAGGCTCAGGGGGCGGCTATGGCTACACCTTC.

The chain couples TRBV6-5 to TRBJ1-2; a weak D match, TRBD1 (5 bases). Trimming stripped 2 bases from V and 7 bases from J, with 11 bases between. The CDR3 consists of 13 residues. Looked up from germline, CDR1 is MNHEY and CDR2 is SVGAGI. For the CDR3, the DNA is TGTGCCAGCAGTTACGGGGGGGGAATTGGCTACACCTTC. Its translation is CASSYGGGIGYTF.

The chain joins TRBV25-1 to TRBJ2-2, with 7 bases fitting TRBD1. V lost 2 bases to trimming and J lost 5 bases; unmatched junction nucleotides: 5. Germline V gives CDR1 MGHDK, CDR2 SYGVNS. The CDR3 loop spans 15 amino acids. CDR3 in DNA: TGTGCCAGCAGTGAAACAGGGGCGATGACCGGGGAGCTGTTTTTT. Translating gives CASSETGAMTGELFF.

The genes are TRBV29-1 and TRBJ2-2, with TRBD1 as a possible D gene (6 bases). The germline V and J ends were trimmed by 7 bases and 1 base, with 10 bases remaining between them. This CDR3 has 13 amino acids. Germline V gene data show CDR1 as SQVTM and CDR2 as ANQGSEA. The CDR3 nucleotides read TGCAGCGGCGGACAGAAGAACACCGGGGAGCTGTTTTTT. This translates into CSGGQKNTGELFF.

This chain uses TRBV20-1 with TRBJ1-1; D uncertain. V was trimmed by 4 bases and J by 6 bases, leaving 9 bases between them. Germline V CDR1 and CDR2: DFQATT, SNEGSKA (reference sequence). This CDR3 has 11 residues. CDR3 protein: CSAIPWAEAFF. The DNA of the CDR3 is TGCAGTGCTATCCCCTGGGCTGAAGCTTTCTTT.